The rows below give T cell receptor beta chains drawn from one sample of a study of blood T cell repertoires in COVID-19. Some clones are missing from TCRdb's copy, which holds only in-frame ones; the method was immunoSEQ multiplex PCR. The sample has about 440,000 clones, around 89% seen once. The sequencing sample was made of peripheral blood. These receptors were obtained from a woman younger than 45 with acute or convalescent COVID-19. The CDR3 runs from the conserved cysteine through the conserved F or W. The D gene is left open where the match is weak. Size is stated for part of the rows, as once, few or many counts, or as a class when the clone is expanded.

.	.	TRBV19	TRBJ2-3	CASSINAGLTDTQYF	TGTGCCAGTAGTATAAATGCAGGGTTGACAGATACGCAGTATTTT
.	TRBD1	TRBV10-2	TRBJ1-2	CASIQQGGPNYGYTF	TGCGCCAGCATCCAACAGGGGGGACCCAACTATGGCTACACCTTC
.	.	TRBV5-4	TRBJ2-5	CASSAGQRETQYF	TGTGCCAGCAGCGCGGGACAGCGAGAGACCCAGTACTTC
.	TRBD1	TRBV2	TRBJ2-1	CASSEALKGARKFF	TGTGCCAGCAGTGAAGCTCTTAAGGGGGCGAGAAAGTTCTTC
.	TRBD2	TRBV13	TRBJ2-3	CASSSARGTSGGFDTDTQYF	TGTGCCAGCAGCTCCGCCCGCGGCACTAGCGGGGGGTTCGACACAGATACGCAGTATTTT
.	.	TRBV5-1	TRBJ1-1	CASSLENRVVTEAFF	TGCGCCAGCAGCTTGGAGAACAGGGTGGTCACTGAAGCTTTCTTT
.	.	TRBV14	TRBJ1-6	CASSQQTHGGPLHF	TGTGCCAGCAGCCAACAGACGCACGGGGGACCCCTCCACTTT
once	TRBD2	TRBV7-7	TRBJ2-2	CASSFLAGANTGELFF	TGTGCCAGCAGCTTCCTAGCGGGGGCTAACACCGGGGAGCTGTTTTTT
many	TRBD1	TRBV4-1	TRBJ1-1	CASSQSKVGTGVTEAFF	TGCGCCAGCAGCCAATCGAAGGTTGGGACAGGTGTCACTGAAGCTTTCTTT
few	.	TRBV5-1	TRBJ1-1	CASNSGQANTEAFF	TGCGCCAGCAACTCCGGCCAGGCGAACACTGAAGCTTTCTTT
.	TRBD2	TRBV27	TRBJ2-1	CASSLFGAGGPNEQFF	TGTGCCAGCAGTTTATTCGGCGCGGGGGGGCCGAATGAGCAGTTCTTC
.	TRBD1	TRBV7-9	TRBJ2-7	CASSPRDRSSYEQYF	TGTGCCAGCAGCCCCCGGGACAGGAGCTCCTACGAGCAGTACTTC
.	TRBD1	TRBV10-3	TRBJ2-6	CAIADTAGDRPNVLTF	TGTGCCATCGCGGATACCGCCGGGGACAGGCCCAACGTCCTGACTTTC
.	TRBD1	TRBV18	TRBJ2-5	CASSGTGGHQETQYF	TGTGCCAGCTCGGGGACAGGGGGCCACCAAGAGACCCAGTACTTC
.	.	TRBV6-5	TRBJ2-7	CAIITGSGLYF	TGTGCCATCATTACAGGGAGTGGCTTATACTTC
.	TRBD1	TRBV27	TRBJ2-7	CASSSPTGLKPYEQYF	TGTGCCAGCAGTTCCCCGACAGGGTTGAAGCCCTACGAGCAGTACTTC
.	TRBD2	TRBV27	TRBJ2-3	CASMGLRGSTDTQYF	TGTGCCAGCATGGGTTTGCGGGGGAGCACAGATACGCAGTATTTT
.	.	TRBV5-6	TRBJ1-2	CASSLPGRGVGGYTF	TGTGCCAGCAGCCTCCCCGGCAGGGGAGTTGGTGGCTACACCTTC
once	TRBD2	TRBV2	TRBJ2-3	CASGILAGKTSTDTQYF	TGTGCCAGCGGAATCCTAGCGGGGAAAACTAGCACAGATACGCAGTATTTT
.	TRBD2	TRBV5-1	TRBJ2-3	CASSFQTSGGRDTQYF	TGCGCCAGCAGCTTTCAGACTAGCGGGGGGCGGGATACGCAGTATTTT
.	.	TRBV19	TRBJ2-1	CASREQGSYNEQFF	TGTGCCAGTAGAGAACAGGGATCTTACAATGAGCAGTTCTTC
.	.	TRBV6-5	TRBJ1-4	CASSLIYATNEKLFF	TGTGCCAGCAGTCTAATATATGCAACTAATGAAAAACTGTTTTTT
.	.	TRBV11-2	TRBJ2-7	CASSQGGGLSEQYF	TGTGCCAGCAGCCAAGGGGGGGGGCTTTCCGAGCAGTACTTC
.	TRBD2	TRBV11-3	TRBJ2-1	CASSLSSAGGLYNEQFF	TGTGCCAGCAGCTTATCATCAGCGGGGGGACTCTACAATGAGCAGTTCTTC
.	.	TRBV2	TRBJ2-3	CASSSGTAGDTQYF	TGTGCCAGCAGTTCCGGGACAGCGGGAGATACGCAGTATTTT
.	.	TRBV5-5	TRBJ1-4	CASSLEATGNEKLFF	TGTGCCAGCAGCTTAGAGGCCACGGGTAATGAAAAACTGTTTTTT
.	.	TRBV28	TRBJ1-6	CASSPGTLNSPLHF	TGTGCCAGCAGTCCCGGGACATTAAATTCACCCCTCCACTTT
.	.	TRBV30	TRBJ1-2	CAWSVRRQVEGGYTF	TGTGCCTGGAGTGTAAGACGACAGGTTGAAGGTGGCTACACCTTC
.	TRBD1	TRBV19	TRBJ1-2	CASIADRDYGYTF	TGTGCCAGTATCGCGGACAGGGACTATGGCTACACCTTC
.	.	TRBV7-6	TRBJ2-2	CASSLRGSATGELFF	TGTGCCAGCAGCTTAAGGGGGTCAGCCACCGGGGAGCTGTTTTTT
once	TRBD2	TRBV11-2	TRBJ2-7	CASSSTTSGGLEQYF	TGTGCCAGCAGTTCTACTACCTCGGGGGGGCTCGAGCAGTACTTC
.	.	TRBV15	TRBJ1-2	CATSTGTIPNYGYTF	TGTGCCACCAGCACAGGAACGATACCTAACTATGGCTACACCTTC
.	.	TRBV19	TRBJ1-4	CASSPPGSFEKLFF	TGTGCCAGTAGTCCGCCGGGGTCATTTGAAAAACTGTTTTTT
.	.	TRBV12-5	TRBJ1-3	CASGPSSQVSSGNTIYF	TGTGCTAGTGGTCCCTCCAGTCAGGTCTCCTCTGGAAACACCATATATTTT
.	.	TRBV6-1	TRBJ1-2	CASSDGPGNYGYTF	TGTGCCAGCAGTGATGGCCCAGGCAACTATGGCTACACCTTC
.	.	TRBV4-1	TRBJ1-1	CASSQDWRSMNTEAFF	TGCGCCAGCAGCCAAGATTGGAGGAGCATGAACACTGAAGCTTTCTTT
.	.	TRBV25-1	TRBJ1-2	CASRDRSYGYTF	TGTGCCAGCAGGGACAGATCCTATGGCTACACCTTC
.	.	TRBV21-1	TRBJ2-5	CASSKGERPGPPQGREETQYF	TGTGCCAGCAGCAAAGGGGAAAGGCCTGGGCCGCCGCAGGGCCGGGAAGAGACCCAGTACTTC
.	TRBD1	TRBV27	TRBJ1-2	CASSPLGQNYGYTF	TGTGCCAGCAGTCCGTTGGGACAGAACTATGGCTACACCTTC
.	.	TRBV11-2	TRBJ2-7	CASSPPGEFREQYF	TGTGCCAGCAGCCCCCCCGGGGAATTTCGCGAGCAGTACTTC
once	.	TRBV29-1	TRBJ1-2	CSVADYGYTF	TGCAGCGTTGCAGACTATGGCTACACCTTC
.	TRBD1	TRBV7-9	TRBJ1-1	CASSPKSTGGTEAFF	TGTGCCAGCAGCCCGAAATCGACAGGGGGAACTGAAGCTTTCTTT
.	TRBD2	TRBV5-4	TRBJ2-2	CASSLGGLVASTGELFF	TGTGCCAGCAGCTTGGGCGGACTAGTTGCGAGCACCGGGGAGCTGTTTTTT
.	.	TRBV28	TRBJ1-4	CASTPSGGGNEKLFF	TGTGCCAGTACCCCCTCCGGTGGAGGCAATGAAAAACTGTTTTTT
.	.	TRBV5-6	TRBJ2-7	CASSFGVSDSYEQYF	TGTGCCAGCAGCTTCGGGGTAAGCGATAGCTACGAGCAGTACTTC
once	TRBD1	TRBV19	TRBJ2-6	CASTTGGPSGANVLTF	TGTGCCAGTACGACAGGGGGCCCTTCTGGGGCCAACGTCCTGACTTTC
.	.	TRBV14	TRBJ2-2	CASSQENLPGGELFF	TGTGCCAGCAGCCAAGAAAACCTGCCGGGCGGGGAGCTGTTTTTT
.	.	TRBV5-1	TRBJ2-1	CASSLDGGDYNEQFF	TGCGCCAGCAGCTTGGACGGGGGTGACTACAATGAGCAGTTCTTC
.	TRBD1	TRBV2	TRBJ1-5	CASSDPTGDQPQHF	TGTGCCAGCAGCGACCCGACAGGGGATCAGCCCCAGCATTTT
.	.	TRBV6-2/TRBV6-3	TRBJ2-7	CASSSEEQYF	TGTGCCAGCAGTTCGGAGGAGCAGTACTTC
.	TRBD2	TRBV6-5	TRBJ2-5	CASTRGGNQETQYF	TGTGCCAGCACACGGGGGGGCAACCAAGAGACCCAGTACTTC